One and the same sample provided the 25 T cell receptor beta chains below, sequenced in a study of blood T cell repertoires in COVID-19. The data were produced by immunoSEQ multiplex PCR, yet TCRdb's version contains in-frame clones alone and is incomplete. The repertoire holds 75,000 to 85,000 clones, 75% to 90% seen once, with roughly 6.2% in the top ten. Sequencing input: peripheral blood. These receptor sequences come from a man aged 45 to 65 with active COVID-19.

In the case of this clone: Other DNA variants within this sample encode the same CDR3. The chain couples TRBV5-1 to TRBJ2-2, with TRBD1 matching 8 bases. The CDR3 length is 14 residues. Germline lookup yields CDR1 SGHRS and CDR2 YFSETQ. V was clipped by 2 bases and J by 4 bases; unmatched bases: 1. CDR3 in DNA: TGCGCCAGCAGCTTAGGACAGGGCACCGGGGAGCTGTTTTTT. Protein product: CASSLGQGTGELFF.

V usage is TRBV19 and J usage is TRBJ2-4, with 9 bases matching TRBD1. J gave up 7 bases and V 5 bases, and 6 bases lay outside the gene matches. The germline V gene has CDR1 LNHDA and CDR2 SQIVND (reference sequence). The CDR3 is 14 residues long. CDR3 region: CASSLGTGSNIQYF. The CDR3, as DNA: TGTGCCAGTAGTCTTGGGACAGGGAGTAACATTCAGTACTTC.

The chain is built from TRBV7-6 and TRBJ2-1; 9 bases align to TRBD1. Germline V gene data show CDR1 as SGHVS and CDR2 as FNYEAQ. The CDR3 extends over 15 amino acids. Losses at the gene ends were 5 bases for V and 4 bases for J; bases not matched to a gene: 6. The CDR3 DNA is TGTGCCAGCAGCCGAGACAGGGGGGGGTACAATGAGCAGTTCTTC. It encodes CASSRDRGGYNEQFF.

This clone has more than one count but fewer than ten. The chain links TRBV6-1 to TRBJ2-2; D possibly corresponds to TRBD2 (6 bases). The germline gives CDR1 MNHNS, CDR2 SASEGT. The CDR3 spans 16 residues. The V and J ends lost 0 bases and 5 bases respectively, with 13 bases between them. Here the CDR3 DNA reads TGTGCCAGCAGTGAAGCAGGGCTAGCGAGGACCGGGGAGCTGTTTTTT. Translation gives CASSEAGLARTGELFF.

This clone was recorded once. The CDR3 sequence: CASSSGQGNTEAFF. CDR3 sequence (DNA): TGTGCCAGCAGTTCCGGACAGGGGAACACTGAAGCTTTCTTT. This chain links TRBV6-2 or TRBV6-3 with TRBJ1-1, with 8 bases fitting TRBD1. The germline CDR1 and CDR2 sequences are MNHEY and SVGEGT. This CDR3 has 14 amino acids. Unmatched junction bases numbered 2, after V lost 4 bases and J lost 1 base.

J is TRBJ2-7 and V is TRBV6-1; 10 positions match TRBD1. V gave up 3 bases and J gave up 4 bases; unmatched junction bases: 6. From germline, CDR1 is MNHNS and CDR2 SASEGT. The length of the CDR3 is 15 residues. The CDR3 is CASSDGTGDRYEQYF. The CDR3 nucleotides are TGTGCCAGCAGTGACGGGACAGGGGACAGGTACGAGCAGTACTTC.

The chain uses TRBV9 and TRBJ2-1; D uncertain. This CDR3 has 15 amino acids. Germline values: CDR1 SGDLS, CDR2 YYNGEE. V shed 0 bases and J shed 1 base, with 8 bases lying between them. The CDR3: CASSVGDASYNEQFF. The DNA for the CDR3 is TGTGCCAGCAGCGTAGGAGATGCTTCCTACAATGAGCAGTTCTTC.

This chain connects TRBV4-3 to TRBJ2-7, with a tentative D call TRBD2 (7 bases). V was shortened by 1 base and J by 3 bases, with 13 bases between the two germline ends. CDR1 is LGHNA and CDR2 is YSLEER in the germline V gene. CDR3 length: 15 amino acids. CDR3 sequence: CASSQVGGAGYEQYF. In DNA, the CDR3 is TGCGCCAGCAGCCAAGTAGGGGGGGCTGGCTACGAGCAGTACTTC.

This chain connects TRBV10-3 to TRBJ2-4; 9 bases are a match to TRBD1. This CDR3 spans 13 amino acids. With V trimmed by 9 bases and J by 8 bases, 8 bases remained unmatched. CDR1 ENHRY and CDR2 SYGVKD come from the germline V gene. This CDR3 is CAIRGQGEDIQYF. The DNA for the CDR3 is TGTGCCATAAGGGGACAGGGCGAAGACATTCAGTACTTC.

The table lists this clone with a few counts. In nucleotides, the CDR3 is TGCGCCAGCAGCCAAGATTTCGGGACAGGAATTTTCCAGTACTTC. Its protein product is CASSQDFGTGIFQYF. The chain joins TRBV4-3 to TRBJ2-7; 8 bases agree with TRBD1. The germline V gene has CDR1 LGHNA and CDR2 YSLEER. V dropped 0 bases and J dropped 10; count of bases not matched to a gene: 11. There are 15 residues in the CDR3.

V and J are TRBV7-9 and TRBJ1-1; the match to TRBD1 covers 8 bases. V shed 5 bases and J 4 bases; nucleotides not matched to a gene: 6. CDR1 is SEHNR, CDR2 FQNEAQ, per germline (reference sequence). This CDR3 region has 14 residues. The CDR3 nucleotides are TGTGCCAGCAGCCGTTCGACAGGGGTCACTGAAGCTTTCTTT. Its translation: CASSRSTGVTEAFF.

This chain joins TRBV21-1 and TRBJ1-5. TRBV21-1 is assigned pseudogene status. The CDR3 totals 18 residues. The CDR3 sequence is CASSKALWGVRGNQPQHF. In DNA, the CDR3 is TGTGCCAGCAGCAAAGCGCTTTGGGGGGTCCGAGGCAATCAGCCCCAGCATTTT.

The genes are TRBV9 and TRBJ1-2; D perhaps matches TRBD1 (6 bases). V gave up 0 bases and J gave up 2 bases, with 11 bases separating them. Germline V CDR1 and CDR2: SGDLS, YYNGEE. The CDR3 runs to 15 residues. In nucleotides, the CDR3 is TGTGCCAGCAGCGTAGCCCGACAGGCGAACTATGGCTACACCTTC. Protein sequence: CASSVARQANYGYTF.

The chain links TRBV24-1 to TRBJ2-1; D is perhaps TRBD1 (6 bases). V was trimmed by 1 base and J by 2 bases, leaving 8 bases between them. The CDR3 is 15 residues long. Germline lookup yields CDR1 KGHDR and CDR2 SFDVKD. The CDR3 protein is CATSDFRTAYNEQFF. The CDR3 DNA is TGTGCCACCAGTGATTTCCGGACAGCCTACAATGAGCAGTTCTTC.

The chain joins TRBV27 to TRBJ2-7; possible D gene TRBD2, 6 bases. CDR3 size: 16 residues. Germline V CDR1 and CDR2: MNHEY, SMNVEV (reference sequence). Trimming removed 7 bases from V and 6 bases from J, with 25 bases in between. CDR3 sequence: CASIGRGREKGLEQYF. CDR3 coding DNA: TGTGCCAGCATTGGGAGAGGTCGGGAGAAGGGTCTCGAGCAGTACTTC.

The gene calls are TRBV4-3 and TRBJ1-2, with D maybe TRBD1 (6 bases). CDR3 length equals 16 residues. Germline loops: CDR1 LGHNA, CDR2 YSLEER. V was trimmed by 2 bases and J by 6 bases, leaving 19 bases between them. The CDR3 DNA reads TGCGCCAGCAGCCAATTACTCAGGGGCAAGTCGAATGGCTACACCTTC. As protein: CASSQLLRGKSNGYTF.

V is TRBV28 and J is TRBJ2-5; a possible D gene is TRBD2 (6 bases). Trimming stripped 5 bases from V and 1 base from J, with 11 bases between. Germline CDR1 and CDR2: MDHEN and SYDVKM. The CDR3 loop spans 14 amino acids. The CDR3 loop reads CASSMGGVQETQYF. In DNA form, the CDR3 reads TGTGCCAGCAGTATGGGGGGAGTCCAAGAGACCCAGTACTTC.

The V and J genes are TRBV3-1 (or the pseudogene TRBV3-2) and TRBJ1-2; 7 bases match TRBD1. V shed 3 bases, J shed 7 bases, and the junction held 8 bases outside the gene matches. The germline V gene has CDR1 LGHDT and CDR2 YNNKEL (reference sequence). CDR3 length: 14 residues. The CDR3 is CASSQSQGIGGYTF. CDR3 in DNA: TGTGCCAGCAGCCAGTCACAGGGGATTGGTGGCTACACCTTC.

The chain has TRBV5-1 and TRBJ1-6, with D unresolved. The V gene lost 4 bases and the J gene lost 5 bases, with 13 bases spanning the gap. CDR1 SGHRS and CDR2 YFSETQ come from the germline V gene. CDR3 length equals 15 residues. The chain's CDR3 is CASSKLAGDNSPLHF. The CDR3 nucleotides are TGCGCCAGCAGCAAGTTGGCTGGAGATAATTCACCCCTCCACTTT.

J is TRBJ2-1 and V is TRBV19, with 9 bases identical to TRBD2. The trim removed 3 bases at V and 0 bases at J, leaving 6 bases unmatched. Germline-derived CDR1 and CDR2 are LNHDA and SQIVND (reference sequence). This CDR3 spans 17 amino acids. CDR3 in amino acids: CASSMASGASSYNEQFF. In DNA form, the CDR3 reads TGTGCCAGTAGTATGGCTAGCGGGGCGAGCTCCTACAATGAGCAGTTCTTC.

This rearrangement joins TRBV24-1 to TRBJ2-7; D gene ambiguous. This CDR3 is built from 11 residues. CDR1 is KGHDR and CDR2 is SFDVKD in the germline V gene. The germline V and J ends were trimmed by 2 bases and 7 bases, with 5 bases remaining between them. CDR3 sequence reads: CATSDSREQYF. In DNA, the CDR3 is TGTGCCACCAGTGATTCGCGGGAGCAGTACTTC.

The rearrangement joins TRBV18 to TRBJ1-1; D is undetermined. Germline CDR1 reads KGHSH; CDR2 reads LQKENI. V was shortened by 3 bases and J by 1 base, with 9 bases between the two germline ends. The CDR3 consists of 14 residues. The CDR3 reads CASSPSARNTEAFF. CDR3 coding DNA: TGTGCCAGCTCACCTTCAGCGCGGAACACTGAAGCTTTCTTT.

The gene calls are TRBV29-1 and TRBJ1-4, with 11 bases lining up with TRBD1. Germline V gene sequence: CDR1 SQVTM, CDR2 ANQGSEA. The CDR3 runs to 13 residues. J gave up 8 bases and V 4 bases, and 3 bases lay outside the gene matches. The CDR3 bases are TGCAGCGTTGCGGACAGGGGGCGGGAAAAACTGTTTTTT. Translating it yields CSVADRGREKLFF. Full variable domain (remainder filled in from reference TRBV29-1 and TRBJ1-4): SAVISQKPSRDICQRGTSLTIQCQVDSQVTMMFWYRQQPGQSLTLIATANQGSEATYESGFVIDKFPISRPNLTFSTLTVSNMSPEDSSIYLCSVADRGREKLFFGSGTQLSVL.

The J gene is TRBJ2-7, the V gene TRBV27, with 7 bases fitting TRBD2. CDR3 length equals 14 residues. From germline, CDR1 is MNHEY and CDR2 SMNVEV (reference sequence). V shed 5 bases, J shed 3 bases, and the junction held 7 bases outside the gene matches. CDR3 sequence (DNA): TGTGCCAGCAGTGTCACCGGGACTAACTACGAGCAGTACTTC. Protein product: CASSVTGTNYEQYF.

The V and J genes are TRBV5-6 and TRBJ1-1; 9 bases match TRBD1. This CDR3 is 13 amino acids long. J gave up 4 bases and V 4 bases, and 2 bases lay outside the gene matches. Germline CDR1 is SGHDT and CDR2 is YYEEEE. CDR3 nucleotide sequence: TGTGCCAGCAGCCTGGACAGGGGCACTGAAGCTTTCTTT. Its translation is CASSLDRGTEAFF.